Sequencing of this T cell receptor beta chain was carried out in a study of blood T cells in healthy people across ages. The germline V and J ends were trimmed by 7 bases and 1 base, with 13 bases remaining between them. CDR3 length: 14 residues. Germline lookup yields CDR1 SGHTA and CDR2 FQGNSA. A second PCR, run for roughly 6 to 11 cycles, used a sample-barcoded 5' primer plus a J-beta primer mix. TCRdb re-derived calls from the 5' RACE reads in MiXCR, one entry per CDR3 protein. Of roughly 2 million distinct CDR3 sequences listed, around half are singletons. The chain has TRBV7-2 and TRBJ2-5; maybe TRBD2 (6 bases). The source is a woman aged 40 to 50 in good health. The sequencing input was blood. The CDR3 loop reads CASIQRGSQETQYF. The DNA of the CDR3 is TGTGCCAGCATCCAACGGGGGTCCCAAGAGACCCAGTACTTC.